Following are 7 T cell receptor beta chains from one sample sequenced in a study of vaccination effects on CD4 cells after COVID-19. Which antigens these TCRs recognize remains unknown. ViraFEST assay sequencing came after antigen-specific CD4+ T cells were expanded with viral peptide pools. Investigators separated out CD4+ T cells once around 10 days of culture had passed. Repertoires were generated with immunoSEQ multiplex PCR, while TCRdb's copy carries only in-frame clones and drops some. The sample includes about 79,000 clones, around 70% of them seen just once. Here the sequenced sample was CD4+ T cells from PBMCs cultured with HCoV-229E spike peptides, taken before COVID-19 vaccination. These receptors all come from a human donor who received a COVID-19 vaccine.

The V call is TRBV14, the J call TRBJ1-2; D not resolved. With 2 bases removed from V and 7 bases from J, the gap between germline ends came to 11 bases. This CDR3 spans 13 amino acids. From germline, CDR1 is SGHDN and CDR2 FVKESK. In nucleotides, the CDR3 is TGTGCCAGCAGCCAACTGGGCCGGGTTGGCTACACCTTC. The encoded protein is CASSQLGRVGYTF.

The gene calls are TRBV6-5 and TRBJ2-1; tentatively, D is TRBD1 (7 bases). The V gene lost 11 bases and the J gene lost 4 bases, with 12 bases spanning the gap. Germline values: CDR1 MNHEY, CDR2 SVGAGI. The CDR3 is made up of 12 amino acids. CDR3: CAARGAYNEQFF. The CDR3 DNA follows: TGTGCCGCCAGGGGGGCATACAATGAGCAGTTCTTC.

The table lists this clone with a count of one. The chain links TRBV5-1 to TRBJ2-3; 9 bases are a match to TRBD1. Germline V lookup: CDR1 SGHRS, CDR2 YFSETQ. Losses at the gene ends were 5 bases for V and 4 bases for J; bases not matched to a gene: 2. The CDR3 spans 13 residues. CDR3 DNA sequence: TGCGCCAGCAGGGACAGGGGACCAGATACGCAGTATTTT. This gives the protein CASRDRGPDTQYF.

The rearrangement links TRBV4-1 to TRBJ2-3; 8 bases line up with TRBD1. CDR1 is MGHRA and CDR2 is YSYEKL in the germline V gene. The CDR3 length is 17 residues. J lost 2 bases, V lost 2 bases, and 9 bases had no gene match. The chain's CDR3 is CASSQPGQVFSTDTQYF. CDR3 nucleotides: TGCGCCAGCAGCCAACCGGGACAGGTGTTTTCCACAGATACGCAGTATTTT.

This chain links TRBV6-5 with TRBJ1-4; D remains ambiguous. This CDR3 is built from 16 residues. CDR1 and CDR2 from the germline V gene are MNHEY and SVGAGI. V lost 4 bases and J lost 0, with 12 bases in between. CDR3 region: CASSSGWSATNEKLFF. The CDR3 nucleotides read TGTGCCAGCAGTTCCGGATGGTCGGCAACTAATGAAAAACTGTTTTTT.

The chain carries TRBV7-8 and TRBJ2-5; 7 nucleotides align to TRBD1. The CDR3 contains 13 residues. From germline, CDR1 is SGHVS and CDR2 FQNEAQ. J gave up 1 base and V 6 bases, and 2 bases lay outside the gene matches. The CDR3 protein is CASRTGIQETQYF. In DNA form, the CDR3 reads TGTGCCAGCAGGACAGGGATCCAAGAGACCCAGTACTTC.

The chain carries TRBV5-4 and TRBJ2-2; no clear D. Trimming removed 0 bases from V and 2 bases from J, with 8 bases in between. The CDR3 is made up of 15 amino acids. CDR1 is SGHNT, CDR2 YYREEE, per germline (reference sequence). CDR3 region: CASSLEYGNTGELFF. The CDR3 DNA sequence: TGTGCCAGCAGCTTGGAATACGGCAACACCGGGGAGCTGTTTTTT.